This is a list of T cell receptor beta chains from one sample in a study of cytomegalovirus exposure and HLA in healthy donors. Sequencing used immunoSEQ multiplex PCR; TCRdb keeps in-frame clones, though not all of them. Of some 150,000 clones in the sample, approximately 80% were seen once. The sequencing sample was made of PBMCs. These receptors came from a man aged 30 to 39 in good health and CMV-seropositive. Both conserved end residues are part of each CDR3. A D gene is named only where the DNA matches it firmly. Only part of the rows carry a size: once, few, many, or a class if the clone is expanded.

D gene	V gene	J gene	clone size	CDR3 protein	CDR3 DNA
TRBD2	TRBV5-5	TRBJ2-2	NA	CASSLELAGVYTGELFF	TGTGCCAGCAGCTTGGAACTAGCGGGGGTGTACACCGGGGAGCTGTTTTTT
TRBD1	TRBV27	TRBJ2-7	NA	CASSLLSSGQTYEQYF	TGTGCCAGCAGTTTGTTGTCGTCGGGACAGACCTACGAGCAGTACTTC
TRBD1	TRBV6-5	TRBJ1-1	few	CASSCPGTADTEAFF	TGTGCCAGCAGTTGCCCCGGGACAGCGGACACTGAAGCTTTCTTT
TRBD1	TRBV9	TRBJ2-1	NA	CASSVGGQVANEQFF	TGTGCCAGCAGCGTAGGGGGACAGGTAGCGAATGAGCAGTTCTTC
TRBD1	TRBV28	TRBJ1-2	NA	CASSWGQGHYGYTF	TGTGCCAGCAGTTGGGGACAGGGGCACTATGGCTACACCTTC
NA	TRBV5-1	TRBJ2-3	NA	CASSFFLSTDTQYF	TGCGCCAGCAGCTTCTTCCTTAGCACAGATACGCAGTATTTT
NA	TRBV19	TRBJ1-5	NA	CASRTGTQYSNQPQHF	TGTGCCAGTAGGACCGGGACACAATATAGCAATCAGCCCCAGCATTTT
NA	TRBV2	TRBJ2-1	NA	CASSKDSYNEQFF	TGTGCCAGCAGTAAGGACAGCTACAATGAGCAGTTCTTC
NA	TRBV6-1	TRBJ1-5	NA	CASSEIGDLSNQPQHF	TGTGCCAGCAGTGAAATCGGGGATTTGAGCAATCAGCCCCAGCATTTT
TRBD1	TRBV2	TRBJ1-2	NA	CASSGQGIYYGYTF	TGTGCCAGCAGTGGACAGGGGATTTACTATGGCTACACCTTC
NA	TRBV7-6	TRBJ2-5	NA	CASSLSPTRETQYF	TGTGCCAGCAGCTTATCCCCTACCCGAGAGACCCAGTACTTC
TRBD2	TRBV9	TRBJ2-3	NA	CASSFSGGAGDTQYF	TGTGCCAGCAGCTTTAGCGGGGGGGCAGGAGATACGCAGTATTTT
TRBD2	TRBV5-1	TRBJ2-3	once	CASKGGGASDTQYF	TGCGCCAGCAAGGGCGGGGGGGCGTCAGATACGCAGTATTTT
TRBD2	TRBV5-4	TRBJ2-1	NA	CASSSPSGGVINEQFF	TGTGCCAGCAGCTCGCCTAGCGGGGGCGTTATCAATGAGCAGTTCTTC
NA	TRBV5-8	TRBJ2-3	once	CASSPWQGYTDTQYF	TGTGCCAGCAGCCCCTGGCAGGGGTACACAGATACGCAGTATTTT
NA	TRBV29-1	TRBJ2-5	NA	CSVEDKAAEETQYF	TGCAGCGTTGAAGACAAAGCGGCTGAAGAGACCCAGTACTTC
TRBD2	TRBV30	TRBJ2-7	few	CAWNTPGTRTSGYYEQYF	TGTGCCTGGAATACTCCCGGGACAAGGACTAGCGGCTACTACGAGCAGTACTTC
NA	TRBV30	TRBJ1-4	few	CAWSVGVTNEKLFF	TGTGCCTGGAGTGTAGGGGTAACTAATGAAAAACTGTTTTTT
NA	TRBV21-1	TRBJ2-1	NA	CADKGEGYEQFF	TGTGCCGACAAAGGGGAGGGCTATGAGCAGTTCTTC
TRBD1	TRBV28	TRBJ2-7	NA	CASSFWDRGYEQYF	TGTGCCAGCAGTTTCTGGGACAGGGGCTACGAGCAGTACTTC
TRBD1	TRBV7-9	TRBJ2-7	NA	CASSSTGVHFSYEQYF	TGTGCCAGCAGCTCCACAGGGGTCCACTTCTCCTACGAGCAGTACTTC
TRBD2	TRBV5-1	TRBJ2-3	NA	CASSLAGSGGTDTQYF	TGCGCCAGCAGCTTGGCAGGCAGCGGGGGCACAGATACGCAGTATTTT
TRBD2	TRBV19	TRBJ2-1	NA	CASRDSGTSGEYNEQFF	TGTGCCAGTAGAGATTCCGGGACTAGCGGGGAGTACAATGAGCAGTTCTTC
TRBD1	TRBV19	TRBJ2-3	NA	CASSPTPGQGEDTQYF	TGTGCCAGTAGCCCCACACCGGGACAGGGGGAAGATACGCAGTATTTT
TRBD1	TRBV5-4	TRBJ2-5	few	CASSIIGGQGVETQYF	TGTGCCAGCAGCATCATCGGGGGACAGGGAGTAGAGACCCAGTACTTC
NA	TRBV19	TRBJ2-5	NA	CASSIGEAWQETQYF	TGTGCCAGTAGTATAGGTGAGGCATGGCAAGAGACCCAGTACTTC
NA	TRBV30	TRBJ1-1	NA	CAWSLYTEAFF	TGTGCCTGGAGTCTCTACACTGAAGCTTTCTTT
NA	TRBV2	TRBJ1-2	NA	CASSGRPQGRSYGYTF	TGTGCCAGCAGTGGACGCCCACAGGGAAGGAGCTATGGCTACACCTTC
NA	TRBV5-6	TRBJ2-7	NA	CASSFLYEQYF	TGTGCCAGCAGCTTCCTCTACGAGCAGTACTTC
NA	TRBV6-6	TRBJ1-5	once	CASSSRDTEPQHF	TGTGCCAGCAGCTCACGGGACACAGAGCCCCAGCATTTT
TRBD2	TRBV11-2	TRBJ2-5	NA	CASSFRWTSAGEETQYF	TGTGCCAGCAGCTTCAGATGGACTAGCGCGGGGGAAGAGACCCAGTACTTC